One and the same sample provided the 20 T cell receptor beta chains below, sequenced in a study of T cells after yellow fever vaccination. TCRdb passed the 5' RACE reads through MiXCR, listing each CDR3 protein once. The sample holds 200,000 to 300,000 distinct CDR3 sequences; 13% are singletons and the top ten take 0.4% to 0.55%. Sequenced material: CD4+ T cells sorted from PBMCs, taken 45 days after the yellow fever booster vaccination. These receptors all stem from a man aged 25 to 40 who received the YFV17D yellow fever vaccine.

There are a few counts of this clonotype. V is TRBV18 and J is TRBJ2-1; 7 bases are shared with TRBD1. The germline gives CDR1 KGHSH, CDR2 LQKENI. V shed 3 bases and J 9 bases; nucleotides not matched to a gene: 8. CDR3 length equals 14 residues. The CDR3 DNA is TGTGCCAGCTCACCGGGGACAGCCCAGGGTGAGCAGTTCTTC. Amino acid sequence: CASSPGTAQGEQFF.

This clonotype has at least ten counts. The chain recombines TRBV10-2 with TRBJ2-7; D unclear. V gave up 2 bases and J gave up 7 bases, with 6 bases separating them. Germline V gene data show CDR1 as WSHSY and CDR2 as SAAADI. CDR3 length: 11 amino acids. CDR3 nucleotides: TGCGCCAGCAGTGAGGGCAGGGAGCAGTACTTC. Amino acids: CASSEGREQYF.

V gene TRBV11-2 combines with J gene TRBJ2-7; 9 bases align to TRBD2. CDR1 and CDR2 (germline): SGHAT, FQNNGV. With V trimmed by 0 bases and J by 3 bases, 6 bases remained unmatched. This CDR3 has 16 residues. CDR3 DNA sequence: TGTGCCAGCAGCTTAGAGGGCGGGAGGGCATACTACGAGCAGTACTTC. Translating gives CASSLEGGRAYYEQYF.

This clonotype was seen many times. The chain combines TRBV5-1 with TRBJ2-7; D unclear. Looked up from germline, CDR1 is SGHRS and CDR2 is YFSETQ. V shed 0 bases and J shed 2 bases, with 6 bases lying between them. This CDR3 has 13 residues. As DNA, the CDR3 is TGCGCCAGCAGCTTGGGCAGCACCTACGAGCAGTACTTC. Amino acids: CASSLGSTYEQYF.

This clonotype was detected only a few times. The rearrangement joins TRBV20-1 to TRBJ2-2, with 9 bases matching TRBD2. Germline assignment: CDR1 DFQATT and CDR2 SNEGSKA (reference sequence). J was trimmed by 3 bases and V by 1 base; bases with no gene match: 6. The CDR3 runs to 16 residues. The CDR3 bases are TGCAGTGCTAGAGGAACGGGACTAGCCTACACCGGGGAGCTGTTTTTT. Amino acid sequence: CSARGTGLAYTGELFF.

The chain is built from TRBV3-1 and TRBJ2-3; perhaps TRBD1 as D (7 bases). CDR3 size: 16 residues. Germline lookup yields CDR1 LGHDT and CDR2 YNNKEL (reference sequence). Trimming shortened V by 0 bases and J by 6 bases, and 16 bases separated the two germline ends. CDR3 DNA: TGTGCCAGCAGCCAAGATCAGGGGGGCCGCGAGGATACGCAGTATTTT. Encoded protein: CASSQDQGGREDTQYF.

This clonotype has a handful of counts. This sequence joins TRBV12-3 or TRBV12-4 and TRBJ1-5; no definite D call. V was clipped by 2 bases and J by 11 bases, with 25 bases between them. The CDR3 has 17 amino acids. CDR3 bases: TGTGCCAGCAGTTTATCCCTGACCTGGGATGGAGTCAGCACCCAGCATTTT. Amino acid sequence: CASSLSLTWDGVSTQHF.

The CDR3 region is CASRFVRGLVDTQYF. CDR3 in DNA: TGTGCCAGCAGATTCGTGCGGGGGCTGGTAGATACGCAGTATTTT. This chain joins TRBV2 and TRBJ2-3; possible D gene TRBD2, 7 bases. V was cut by 6 bases and J by 5 bases, with 18 bases left in between. CDR1 is SNHLY and CDR2 is FYNNEI in the germline V gene. CDR3 length: 15 residues.

CDR3 in amino acids: CASSVSQGIYEQYF. The CDR3 coding sequence is TGTGCCAGCAGCGTGAGCCAGGGAATCTACGAGCAGTACTTC. This chain links TRBV7-2 with TRBJ2-7; a weak D match, TRBD1 (5 bases). V lost 5 bases to trimming and J lost 3 bases, with 14 bases between them. This CDR3 has 14 amino acids. Germline V gene lookup returns CDR1 SGHTA and CDR2 FQGNSA.

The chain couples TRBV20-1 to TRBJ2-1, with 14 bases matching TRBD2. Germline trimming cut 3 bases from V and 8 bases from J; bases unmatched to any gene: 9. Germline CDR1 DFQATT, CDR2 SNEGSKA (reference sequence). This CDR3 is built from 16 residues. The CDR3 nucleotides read TGCAGTGCTAGGTTTGGGGGACTAGCGGGAGCATATGAGCAGTTCTTC. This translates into CSARFGGLAGAYEQFF.

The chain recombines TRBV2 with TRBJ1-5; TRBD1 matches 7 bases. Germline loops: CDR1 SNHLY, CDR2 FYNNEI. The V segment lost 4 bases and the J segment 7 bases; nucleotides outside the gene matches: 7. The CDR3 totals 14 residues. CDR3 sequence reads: CASSVEGARQPQHF. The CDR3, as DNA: TGTGCCAGCAGTGTTGAGGGGGCTCGGCAGCCCCAGCATTTT.

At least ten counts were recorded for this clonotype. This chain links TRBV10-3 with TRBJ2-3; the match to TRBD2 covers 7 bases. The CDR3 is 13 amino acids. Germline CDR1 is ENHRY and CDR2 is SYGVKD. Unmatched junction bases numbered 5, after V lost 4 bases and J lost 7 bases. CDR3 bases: TGTGCCATCAGTGTGAGCGGGGAAAATACGCAGTATTTT. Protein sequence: CAISVSGENTQYF.

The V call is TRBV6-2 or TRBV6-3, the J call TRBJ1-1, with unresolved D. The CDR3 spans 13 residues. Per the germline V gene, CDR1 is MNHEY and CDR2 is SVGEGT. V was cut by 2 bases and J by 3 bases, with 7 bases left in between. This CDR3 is CASSYIGDTEAFF. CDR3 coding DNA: TGTGCCAGCAGTTACATCGGAGACACTGAAGCTTTCTTT.

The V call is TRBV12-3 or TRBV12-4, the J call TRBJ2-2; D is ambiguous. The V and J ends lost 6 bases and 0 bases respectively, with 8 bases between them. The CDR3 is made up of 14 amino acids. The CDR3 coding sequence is TGTGCCAGCAGCCGTACAACGAACACCGGGGAGCTGTTTTTT. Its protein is CASSRTTNTGELFF.

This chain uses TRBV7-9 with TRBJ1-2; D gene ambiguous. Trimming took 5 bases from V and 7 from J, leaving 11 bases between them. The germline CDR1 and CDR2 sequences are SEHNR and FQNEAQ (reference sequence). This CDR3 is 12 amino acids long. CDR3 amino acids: CASSQDLFGYTF. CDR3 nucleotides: TGTGCCAGCAGCCAGGATCTCTTTGGCTACACCTTC.

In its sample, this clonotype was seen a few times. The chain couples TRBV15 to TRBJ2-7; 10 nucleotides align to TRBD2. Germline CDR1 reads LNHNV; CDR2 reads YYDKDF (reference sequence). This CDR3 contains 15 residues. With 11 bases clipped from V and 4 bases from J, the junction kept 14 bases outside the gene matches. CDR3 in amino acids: CAPVRLAGFWYEQYF. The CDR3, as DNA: TGTGCCCCCGTAAGACTAGCGGGTTTTTGGTACGAGCAGTACTTC.

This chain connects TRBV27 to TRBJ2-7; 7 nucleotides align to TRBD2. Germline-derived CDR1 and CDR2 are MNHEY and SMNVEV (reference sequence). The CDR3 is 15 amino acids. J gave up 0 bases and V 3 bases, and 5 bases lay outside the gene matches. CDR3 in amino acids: CASSFSGMGSYEQYF. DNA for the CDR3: TGTGCCAGCAGTTTCAGCGGGATGGGCTCCTACGAGCAGTACTTC.

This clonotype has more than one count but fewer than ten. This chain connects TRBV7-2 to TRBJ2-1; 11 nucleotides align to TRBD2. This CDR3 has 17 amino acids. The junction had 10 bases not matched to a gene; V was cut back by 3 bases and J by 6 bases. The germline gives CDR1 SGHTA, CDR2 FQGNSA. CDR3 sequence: CASSFNYLAGGVNEQFF. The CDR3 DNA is TGTGCCAGCAGCTTTAACTACTTAGCGGGAGGGGTCAATGAGCAGTTCTTC.

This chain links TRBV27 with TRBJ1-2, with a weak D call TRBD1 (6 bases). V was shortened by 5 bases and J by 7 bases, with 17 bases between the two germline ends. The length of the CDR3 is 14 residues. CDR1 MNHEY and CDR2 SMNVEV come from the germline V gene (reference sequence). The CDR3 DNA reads TGTGCCAGCAGTACCTTCTCGGGGGGCAGTGGCTACACCTTC. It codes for CASSTFSGGSGYTF.

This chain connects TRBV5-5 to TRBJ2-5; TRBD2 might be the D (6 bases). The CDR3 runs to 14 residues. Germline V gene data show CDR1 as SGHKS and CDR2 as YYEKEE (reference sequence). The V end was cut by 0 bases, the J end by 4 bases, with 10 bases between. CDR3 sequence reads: CASSLVLRGETQYF. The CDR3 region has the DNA TGTGCCAGCAGCTTGGTTCTGCGGGGAGAGACCCAGTACTTC. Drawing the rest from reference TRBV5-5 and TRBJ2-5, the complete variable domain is DAGVTQSPTHLIKTRGQQVTLRCSPISGHKSVSWYQQVLGQGPQFIFQYYEKEERGRGNFPDRFSARQFPNYSSELNVNALLLGDSALYLCASSLVLRGETQYFGPGTRLLVL.